This T cell receptor beta chain originates from a study of cytomegalovirus exposure and HLA in healthy donors (TCRdb year 2017). As for the study more broadly: According to an earlier analysis of 587 of the donors, some 180 million T cells yielded 117 million unique TCR beta sequences and less than 300 Gb of sequence data. About 320 gigabases of sequencing data and 70 million to 100 million unique TCR sequences were included in an early release covering about 620 HLA-typed donors. Of the roughly 400 genotyped donors, around 81% fell in the genetic ancestry cluster associated with self-reported Caucasian donors. The aim of the study was to test whether cataloging public T cell receptors could identify signatures of past pathogen exposure. Using immunosequencing, the study profiled T cell repertoires from some 670 subjects and related those repertoires to cytomegalovirus serostatus. Besides the first cohort of roughly 660 subjects, a separate validation cohort made up of over a hundred different subjects was used. High-throughput TCR immunosequencing, statistical association of individual TCRs with disease status, and machine learning were combined to predict cytomegalovirus infection status. A later analysis re-examined previously published TCR beta repertoires from more than 600 donors and added high-resolution HLA genotyping to investigate patterns of TCR occurrence. Rather than using new phenotypic data, the later analysis identified candidate immune exposures from TCR beta sequences and from how often those sequences occurred across donors. To decide whether each TCR beta V gene segment behaved as functional or pseudogenic, an earlier analysis of over 500 of the donors relied on high-throughput TCR beta sequencing. Donor age, sex, ethnicity and CMV serostatus were collected together with the repertoire data. In a later genetic analysis, genome-wide SNP genotypes for about three fifths of the roughly 670 donors were used, and that subset was treated as a discovery cohort. All discovery cohort repertoires had been generated using a single sequencing platform. HLA typing included class I and class II loci at four-digit resolution. The number of donors typed differed by locus, with roughly 620-640 for A, B, C, DRB1 and DQB1, roughly 520 for DQA1, approximately 580 for DPA1, and around 430 for DPB1. Because of strong linkage in the cohort, four or five DR-DQ haplotypes were treated as single units for association and clustering. Across approximately 400 genotyped donors of the cohort, an average of approximately 220,000 unique TCR beta nucleotide sequences per donor were sequenced, and approximately 17% of those sequences were non-productive. Beyond this particular receptor, the publication reports: A later analysis reported that several top co-occurrence clusters appeared linked to parvovirus B19, influenza, CMV and Epstein-Barr virus. The study gave a list of under 200 TCR beta chains associated with cytomegalovirus. According to the authors, the approach could potentially be generalized to other disease states and immunological phenotypes. An earlier analysis of around 540 of the donors showed that most TCR beta V segments appeared in productive rearrangements either about 87% or about 30% of the time, which broadly matched IMGT annotations. Because HLA typing was missing for some donors at each locus, association tests included only the typed subset. Across donors, most TCR sequences were observed very rarely, whereas some public TCRs were present in many individuals. Sequencing depth was assumed to be roughly uniform across donors in the presence/absence analyses, though that assumption may not hold. A later genetic analysis associated a missense DCLRE1C variant with V-gene and J-gene trimming of TCR beta chains, and an independent cohort replicated the association. In this cohort, only TCR beta chains were sequenced, and detectable features were limited by the absence of alpha or paired-chain data. The only immune exposure information available for the cohort was CMV serostatus. According to a later analysis, TCR association rates differed among HLA loci, with DRB1 alleles showing the most associated TCRs and HLA-C alleles showing the fewest. A later analysis found that HLA-associated TCR beta chains were more clonally expanded and had lower generation probabilities than equally common non-associated chains. A further reported finding was that TCR beta sequences accurately predicted the HLA-A and HLA-B alleles for most subjects in the first cohort. Assigning TCR associations to individual alleles was difficult when HLA alleles, especially DR and DQ, strongly co-occurred. The classifier was reported to diagnose cytomegalovirus status with high specificity and sensitivity in both the original and validation cohorts. In a later analysis, most CMV-associated TCR beta chains were found to appear HLA-restricted, with HLA associations seemingly driven largely by CMV exposure. Because counts were too low, around 17 rarely observed V segments, including chromosome 9 orphons, were left out of the earlier analysis of 500 to 750 of the donors. A cluster of highly shared sequence variants was judged likely to be a technical artifact of the sequencing pipeline. Compared with the roughly 710-donor mean, donors in an Asian-associated ancestry cluster had fewer N-insertions in productive TCRs, according to a later genetic analysis. A later analysis associated around 16,000 TCR beta sequences with specific HLA alleles at a false discovery rate of 0.05. Correlated functional status among segregating V segments might be attributable to linkage disequilibrium, but an unknown experimental factor could not be ruled out. A few of the identified cytomegalovirus-associated TCR beta chains were confirmed in vitro to be specific for cytomegalovirus antigens. Some IMGT-functional V segments, including TRBV6-2 and TRBV6-3, could not be distinguished by the 87-base-pair reads and were therefore excluded.

Worth noting for this clone: It has no known antigen specificity. Base qualities are not recorded, but no much larger clone differs from it by a single base.

In total, approximately 690 healthy bone marrow donors made up the cohort. At the time of sampling, every cohort member was nominally healthy, though immune exposures that went unrecorded were likely present. The donor was CMV seronegative and belonged to the group of roughly 330 seronegative cohort members. Each donor provided a peripheral blood sample, and peripheral blood mononuclear cells were used for TCR beta sequencing. The Qiagen DNeasy Blood Extraction Kit was used to extract genomic DNA from the blood cell samples. The receptor library was made with the immunoSEQ multiplex PCR assay. A mixture of 60 forward primers for TCR Vbeta segments and 13 reverse primers for TCR Jbeta segments was used in the multiplex PCR. A multiplex PCR assay on genomic DNA amplified the CDR3 region of rearranged TCR beta genes. Amplified TCR beta libraries were sequenced as 87-base-pair reads on the Illumina HiSeq System. The authors' analysis ran thus. In a later analysis, tens of millions of unique TCR beta chains were counted across the roughly 700 repertoires, and approximately 9.9 million of these chains were shared by at least two donors. To remove PCR and sequencing errors, raw reads were error-corrected and collapsed into unique sequences using a nearest-neighbor algorithm that merged closely related sequences. V, D and J gene segments were assigned by aligning CDR3 sequences to IMGT reference sequences. Each retained sequence needed at least a six-nucleotide match to both a V gene segment and a J gene segment. A rearrangement was called productive if the CDR3 had no stop codons and remained in frame with V and J, and every other rearrangement was called non-productive. Following IMGT convention, CDR3 was defined as the stretch from the second conserved V-encoded cysteine up to the conserved J-encoded phenylalanine. The earlier analysis of 587 of the donors excluded any sequence lacking an unambiguous match to a single V gene segment. In an earlier analysis of roughly 600 of the donors, a V segment was called functional when productive rearrangements were above 56.7%, and segregating when the standard deviation between donors exceeded 5%. A statistical classification framework was built to diagnose cytomegalovirus status from the catalog of TCR beta chain sequences. In a later analysis, V and J genes were assigned by comparing TCR nucleotide sequences against IMGT/GENE-DB human TR gene sequences. Using the TCRdist pipeline, a later analysis assigned CDR3 sequences along with most-parsimonious VDJ recombination scenarios. In a later analysis, each TCR beta chain was defined by its CDR3 amino acid sequence together with its V-gene family, and reads without a unique V-gene family were excluded. A later analysis removed 500 to 600 highly shared, low-generation-probability nucleotide sequences to deal with suspected cross-contamination and a sequencing artifact. A later analysis calculated a clonal expansion index for each public chain from normalized within-repertoire ranks of inferred template counts. A later analysis computed generation probabilities with a VDJ recombination model fitted to out-of-frame rearrangements, and checked the results against IGoR. In a later analysis, TCR-TCR, TCR-HLA and TCR-CMV co-occurrence was scored with hypergeometric tests, and a repertoire-size bias correction was applied to TCR pairs. In a later analysis, false discovery rates were estimated by permuting HLA or CMV assignments 20 times. In a later analysis, co-occurring TCRs were grouped using DBSCAN, with TCRdist sequence similarity added in when clustering inside HLA-allele-positive subsets. Repertoires with fewer than 30,000 or more than 120,000 public chains were left out of co-occurrence clustering, as were five repertoires with anomalous nucleotide sharing. In its TCRdb copy, this immuneACCESS table keeps in-frame sequences only and misses some clones. Where compared with another copy, unresolved V genes explain less than half of these, and the others have no known cause. V and J calls and clone size follow that table, whereas D and trimming were derived from the DNA. Counted in this sample were over 150,000 clones; around 77% of them appeared once. Clones ranked in the top ten supply over 1.5% of the sample.

Taken from cysteine to phenylalanine, the CDR3 has 13 residues. Only the CDR3 DNA stays, 39 bases, in frame from base 1. A distance of 9 bases separates the germline ends of V and J, which lose 6 bases and 1 base respectively. The CDR1 and CDR2 encoded by the germline V gene are WSHSY and SAAADI. This chain is built from TRBV10-2 and TRBJ1-1, with a tentative D gene TRBD1 over 6 matching bases. This clonotype originated in a young woman in good health and CMV-seronegative. The sample was PBMCs. The DNA sequence is TGCGCCAGCAGGGGACATCAGAACACTGAAGCTTTCTTT. Protein translation: CASRGHQNTEAFF.